This TCR beta chain stems from a study of shared clonotypes between healthy human individuals. Data came from immunoSEQ multiplex PCR; TCRdb stores just in-frame clones and leaves some out. The repertoire holds 1.6 million or so clones, with 98% to 99% as singletons. V lost 6 bases, J lost 1 base, and 15 bases lay in between. Germline V gene sequence: CDR1 ENHRY, CDR2 SYGVKD. The CDR3 totals 15 residues. This clonotype was obtained from a man between 25 and 39 years old in good health. This chain uses TRBV10-3 with TRBJ1-2; maybe TRBD1 (5 bases). The sequencing sample was made of naive CD4+ T cells sorted from blood. As for subset: CD45RA+ positively selected. The DNA for the CDR3 is TGTGCCATCAGGCCCCGGGGGACTTTTAACTATGGCTACACCTTC. This codes for CAIRPRGTFNYGYTF.